This T cell receptor (beta chain) came from a study of blood T cell repertoires in COVID-19. The wider study: Whether acute or convalescent, the COVID-19 samples came from the United States, Italy and Spain. The analysed material was cDNA or gDNA that came from T cells, B-cell-depleted T cells, or PBMCs.

Study processing details: For nucleated cells, counts were estimated from reference gene primer amplification. Method: immunoSEQ multiplex PCR; TCRdb's copy keeps in-frame clones and lacks some. That table gives V, J and clone size, and the DNA gave D and trimming. The sample contains 80,000 to 100,000 clones, 86% of which appear only once. Germline lookup yields CDR1 MGHDK and CDR2 SYGVNS. The CDR3 length is 16 residues. Trimming left V 2 bases short and J 3 bases short, with 13 bases between. Sequenced material: peripheral blood. The V and J genes are TRBV25-1 and TRBJ2-2, with a weak D call TRBD1 (6 bases). The clonotype comes from a man between 45 and 60 years old with acute or convalescent COVID-19. As DNA, the CDR3 is TGTGCCAGCAGTGAAGGAACAGGGTGGGACACCGGGGAGCTGTTTTTT. Protein: CASSEGTGWDTGELFF.